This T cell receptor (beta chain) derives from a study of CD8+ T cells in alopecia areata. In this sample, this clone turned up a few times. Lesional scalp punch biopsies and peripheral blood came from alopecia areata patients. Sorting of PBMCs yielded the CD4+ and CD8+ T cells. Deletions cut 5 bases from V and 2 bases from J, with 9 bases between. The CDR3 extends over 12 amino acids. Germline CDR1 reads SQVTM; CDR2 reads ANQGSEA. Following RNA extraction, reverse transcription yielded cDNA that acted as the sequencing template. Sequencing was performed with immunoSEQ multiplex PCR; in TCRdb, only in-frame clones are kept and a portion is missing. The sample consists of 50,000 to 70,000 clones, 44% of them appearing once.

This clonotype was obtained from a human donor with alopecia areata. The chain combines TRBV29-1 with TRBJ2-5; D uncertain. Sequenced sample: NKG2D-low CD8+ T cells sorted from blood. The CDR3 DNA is TGCAGCGTTCCTCTTTCACAAGAGACCCAGTACTTC. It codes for CSVPLSQETQYF.